The sequence of this TCR beta chain was determined in a study of shared clonotypes between healthy human individuals. Study conclusions and caveats: The authors sampled blood alone, and tissue repertoires likely differ.

Only a few counts were recorded for this clone. Its antigen is undetermined. The trim removed 2 bases at V and 1 base at J, leaving 1 base unmatched. The CDR3 sequence is 14 residues long. Germline values: CDR1 SEHNR, CDR2 FQNEAQ (reference sequence). Sorted-subset replicate PCR reactions contained 150 to 200 ng DNA, corresponding to approximately 30,000 T cell genomes. Some clones are missing from TCRdb's copy, which holds only in-frame ones; the method was immunoSEQ multiplex PCR. The sample includes fewer than 2.5 million clones, 90% to 95% seen only once; the top ten take 0.36%. The sequence came from a man younger than 35 in good health. Some clones in this sample may be carry-over from other donors' samples. The sequenced sample was naive CD4+ T cells from PBMCs. Specified subset: CD45RA+ positively selected. The chain recombines TRBV7-9 with TRBJ1-1; TRBD1 matches 7 bases. The CDR3 bases are TGTGCCAGCAGCTTAAGGGGGCAGAACACTGAAGCTTTCTTT. Protein sequence: CASSLRGQNTEAFF.